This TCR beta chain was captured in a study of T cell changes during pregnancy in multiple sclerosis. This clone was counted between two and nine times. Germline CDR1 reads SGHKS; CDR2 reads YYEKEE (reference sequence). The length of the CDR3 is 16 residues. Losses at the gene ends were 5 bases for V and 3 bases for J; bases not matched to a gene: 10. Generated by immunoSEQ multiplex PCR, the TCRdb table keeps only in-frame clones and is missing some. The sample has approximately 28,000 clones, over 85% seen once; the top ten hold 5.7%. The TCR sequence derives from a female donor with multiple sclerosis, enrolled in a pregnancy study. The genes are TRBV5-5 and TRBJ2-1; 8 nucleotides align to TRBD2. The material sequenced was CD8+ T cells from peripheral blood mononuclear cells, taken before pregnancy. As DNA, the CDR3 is TGTGCCAGCAGTACCCCAGCGGGGGCGCACTACAATGAGCAGTTCTTC. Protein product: CASSTPAGAHYNEQFF.